These 21 T cell receptor beta chains were all obtained from the same sample, sequenced in a study of cytomegalovirus exposure and HLA in healthy donors. The study ran its PCR with 60 Vbeta and 13 Jbeta primers. Only in-frame clones appear in the TCRdb table, and some are missing; sequencing was by immunoSEQ multiplex PCR. The sample shows some 67,000 clones, 80% to 90% of them seen only once. Sequencing input: PBMCs. These receptors were obtained from a woman in her 30s in good health and CMV-seronegative.

The V and J genes are TRBV2 and TRBJ2-4; maybe TRBD1 (6 bases). This CDR3 spans 16 amino acids. V lost 1 base to trimming and J lost 1 base, with 11 bases between them. The germline gives CDR1 SNHLY, CDR2 FYNNEI. Here the CDR3 DNA reads TGTGCCAGCAGTGAAGGGGCAGGGGTGGCCAAAAACATTCAGTACTTC. Encoded protein: CASSEGAGVAKNIQYF.

J is TRBJ1-2 and V is TRBV18; the match to TRBD1 covers 7 bases. CDR1 is KGHSH, CDR2 LQKENI, per germline. V was pared by 3 bases and J by 0 bases, with 10 bases of the junction left unmatched. This CDR3 spans 17 amino acids. The CDR3 is CASSPRLGTATNYGYTF. CDR3 nucleotides: TGTGCCAGCTCACCGAGACTCGGGACAGCTACTAACTATGGCTACACCTTC. The complete variable domain, with remaining parts taken from reference TRBV18 and TRBJ1-2, reads NAGVMQNPRHLVRRRGQEARLRCSPMKGHSHVYWYRQLPEEGLKFMVYLQKENIIDESGMPKERFSAEFPKEGPSILRIQQVVRGDSAAYFCASSPRLGTATNYGYTFGSGTRLTVV.

This clone was counted once. The rearrangement links TRBV7-2 to TRBJ1-2; 7 nucleotides line up with TRBD1. This CDR3 is built from 15 residues. Germline V gives CDR1 SGHTA, CDR2 FQGNSA. Losses at the gene ends were 4 bases for V and 3 bases for J; bases not matched to a gene: 8. The CDR3 loop reads CASSSLTGVHYGYTF. CDR3 DNA: TGTGCCAGCAGCTCCCTAACAGGGGTTCACTATGGCTACACCTTC. Complete variable domain (other parts from reference TRBV7-2 and TRBJ1-2): GAGVSQSPSNKVTEKGKDVELRCDPISGHTALYWYRQSLGQGLEFLIYFQGNSAPDKSGLPSDRFSAERTGGSVSTLTIQRTQQEDSAVYLCASSSLTGVHYGYTFGSGTRLTVV.

Here the CDR3 DNA reads TGTGCCAGCAGCGTACAGGGACAGAGTAACTATGGCTACACCTTC. This gives the protein CASSVQGQSNYGYTF. This chain links TRBV5-5 with TRBJ1-2; the match to TRBD1 covers 7 bases. The CDR3 sequence is 15 residues long. From germline, CDR1 is SGHKS and CDR2 YYEKEE (reference sequence). After removal of 4 bases from V and 1 base from J, the junction contained 7 bases not matched to a gene.

V gene TRBV5-6 combines with J gene TRBJ2-7, with D possibly matching TRBD1 (5 bases). Trimming took 0 bases from V and 1 from J, leaving 8 bases between them. From germline, CDR1 is SGHDT and CDR2 YYEEEE. This CDR3 comprises 14 residues. CDR3 region: CASSLAPGSYEQYF. The CDR3 DNA sequence: TGTGCCAGCAGCTTGGCCCCAGGGTCCTACGAGCAGTACTTC.

This chain uses TRBV2 with TRBJ1-1; D call uncertain. The length of the CDR3 is 18 residues. Germline V gene data show CDR1 as SNHLY and CDR2 as FYNNEI. Deletions cut 4 bases from V and 2 bases from J, with 23 bases between. The CDR3 sequence is CASSVAPTGAHLNTEAFF. As DNA, the CDR3 is TGTGCCAGCAGTGTCGCTCCCACGGGAGCGCACTTAAACACTGAAGCTTTCTTT.

The table lists this clone with a count of one. At one boundary the junction diverges from the germline segment, which might be a read error. V is TRBV11-2 and J is TRBJ1-2; D is possibly TRBD1 (6 bases). This CDR3 region has 15 residues. Germline V gene lookup returns CDR1 SGHAT and CDR2 FQNNGV. For the CDR3, the DNA is TGTGTCAGCAGCTTCGACAGGCAAACTAACTATGGCTACACCTTC. Its translation is CVSSFDRQTNYGYTF.

This chain links TRBV5-1 with TRBJ2-3; possible D gene TRBD2, 6 bases. Germline CDR1 SGHRS, CDR2 YFSETQ. The CDR3 extends over 14 amino acids. Trimming took off 0 bases at V and 2 bases at J, with 7 bases between the two ends. CDR3 DNA sequence: TGCGCCAGCAGCTTGGTGGACTACACAGATACGCAGTATTTT. It translates to CASSLVDYTDTQYF. The full variable domain, with the rest looked up from reference TRBV5-1 and TRBJ2-3, is KAGVTQTPRYLIKTRGQQVTLSCSPISGHRSVSWYQQTPGQGLQFLFEYFSETQRNKGNFPGRFSGRQFSNSRSEMNVSTLELGDSALYLCASSLVDYTDTQYFGPGTRLTVL.

This CDR3 reads CASSFAVRAGGGNEQFF. CDR3 coding DNA: TGTGCCAGCAGCTTCGCCGTACGGGCGGGGGGCGGAAATGAGCAGTTCTTC. The chain couples TRBV5-4 to TRBJ2-1; the match to TRBD2 covers 8 bases. CDR1 SGHNT and CDR2 YYREEE come from the germline V gene (reference sequence). This CDR3 has 17 residues. Losses at the gene ends were 2 bases for V and 7 bases for J; bases not matched to a gene: 14.

A few counts support this clone. This chain connects TRBV27 to TRBJ2-6, with D perhaps TRBD1 (5 bases). V lost 3 bases, J lost 4 bases, and 7 bases lay in between. Germline-derived CDR1 and CDR2 are MNHEY and SMNVEV (reference sequence). The CDR3 is 14 amino acids. The DNA of the CDR3 is TGTGCCAGCAGTTTTGGGGCCGGGGCCAACGTCCTGACTTTC. As protein: CASSFGAGANVLTF. Combining the CDR3 with reference TRBV27 and TRBJ2-6 gives the whole variable domain EAQVTQNPRYLITVTGKKLTVTCSQNMNHEYMSWYRQDPGLGLRQIYYSMNVEVTDKGDVPEGYKVSRKEKRNFPLILESPSPNQTSLYFCASSFGAGANVLTFGAGSRLTVL.

This chain joins TRBV27 and TRBJ2-1; 9 nucleotides align to TRBD2. Losses at the gene ends were 7 bases for V and 8 bases for J; bases not matched to a gene: 9. Germline assignment: CDR1 MNHEY and CDR2 SMNVEV (reference sequence). The CDR3 sequence is 14 residues long. Here the CDR3 DNA reads TGTGCCAGCACCCCGGGACTAGCTTTCGATGAGCAGTTCTTC. As protein: CASTPGLAFDEQFF.

V usage is TRBV4-3 and J usage is TRBJ2-3; 7 bases are a match to TRBD2. The V gene end was trimmed by 4 bases and the J gene end by 5 bases; junction bases not matched to a gene: 3. The CDR3 is made up of 13 amino acids. Germline V gene lookup returns CDR1 LGHNA and CDR2 YSLEER. The CDR3 nucleotides read TGCGCCAGCAGCCTCGGACTAGGAGATACGCAGTATTTT. Its protein is CASSLGLGDTQYF.

This chain connects TRBV7-9 to TRBJ1-4, with 9 positions matching TRBD1. Germline CDR1 SEHNR, CDR2 FQNEAQ (reference sequence). The CDR3 extends over 15 amino acids. V shed 6 bases, J shed 5 bases, and the junction held 7 bases outside the gene matches. CDR3 residues: CASSHRDRVNEKLFF. Written as DNA, the CDR3 is TGTGCCAGCAGTCACAGGGACAGGGTGAATGAAAAACTGTTTTTT.

The rearrangement links TRBV5-1 to TRBJ2-4, with 7 nucleotides matching TRBD2. Per the germline V gene, CDR1 is SGHRS and CDR2 is YFSETQ. J was trimmed by 3 bases and V by 3 bases; bases with no gene match: 9. The length of the CDR3 is 16 residues. This CDR3 is CASSSALGGGKNIQYF. The CDR3, as DNA: TGCGCCAGCAGCTCTGCTTTGGGGGGGGGCAAAAACATTCAGTACTTC.

V usage is TRBV11-3 and J usage is TRBJ2-3; 13 positions match TRBD2. V shed 5 bases, J shed 5 bases, and the junction held 10 bases outside the gene matches. CDR3 size: 17 residues. CDR1 SGHNT and CDR2 YENEEA come from the germline V gene. CDR3 loop: CASSPATSGGLEDTQYF. The CDR3 DNA reads TGTGCCAGCAGCCCAGCGACTAGCGGGGGGCTGGAAGATACGCAGTATTTT.

This chain joins TRBV5-5 and TRBJ2-7, with D perhaps matching TRBD1 (5 bases). Trimming shortened V by 5 bases and J by 3 bases, and 18 bases separated the two germline ends. The CDR3 length is 15 residues. Germline V gives CDR1 SGHKS, CDR2 YYEKEE (reference sequence). The CDR3 here is CASRSPDKSLYEQYF. In nucleotides, the CDR3 is TGTGCCAGCAGATCGCCGGACAAGAGCCTCTACGAGCAGTACTTC.

V is TRBV29-1 and J is TRBJ2-2, with a possible D match to TRBD1 (8 bases). The CDR3 runs to 15 residues. V lost 7 bases to trimming and J lost 4 bases, with 19 bases between them. Germline CDR1 SQVTM, CDR2 ANQGSEA. The CDR3 loop reads CSALDRGGPTGELFF. In DNA, the CDR3 is TGCAGCGCTCTAGACAGGGGAGGGCCCACCGGGGAGCTGTTTTTT.

Details on this clone: Other DNA variants within this sample encode the same CDR3. The rearrangement uses TRBV19 and TRBJ2-7; 7 nucleotides line up with TRBD1. V shed 2 bases, J shed 4 bases, and the junction held 8 bases outside the gene matches. The germline V gene has CDR1 LNHDA and CDR2 SQIVND (reference sequence). The CDR3 sequence is 15 residues long. CDR3 loop: CASSISRDRVYEQYF. Here the CDR3 DNA reads TGTGCCAGTAGTATATCCCGAGACAGGGTGTACGAGCAGTACTTC.

This chain joins TRBV19 and TRBJ1-5, with D hard to call. Trimming stripped 6 bases from V and 7 bases from J, with 16 bases between. The CDR3 loop spans 14 amino acids. Looked up from germline, CDR1 is LNHDA and CDR2 is SQIVND (reference sequence). The CDR3 reads CASSGHGGSQPQHF. The CDR3 region has the DNA TGTGCCAGTAGCGGTCACGGAGGGAGCCAGCCCCAGCATTTT.

The V gene is TRBV6-5, the J gene TRBJ2-2; tentative D call: TRBD2 (5 bases). V gave up 11 bases and J gave up 1 base, with 14 bases separating them. CDR1 and CDR2 (germline): MNHEY, SVGAGI. The CDR3 runs 14 residues. The CDR3 DNA follows: TGTGCCTCCCTCTTGGGGAGGAACACCGGGGAGCTGTTTTTT. Translation gives CASLLGRNTGELFF.

CDR3 loop: CASSPLGQGEAFF. CDR3 nucleotides: TGTGCCAGCAGCCCGCTCGGACAGGGGGAAGCTTTCTTT. The chain recombines TRBV7-9 with TRBJ1-1, with 9 bases fitting TRBD1. Germline-derived CDR1 and CDR2 are SEHNR and FQNEAQ (reference sequence). The length of the CDR3 is 13 residues. J was trimmed by 8 bases and V by 5 bases; bases with no gene match: 6.